This T cell receptor (beta chain) emerged from a study of cytomegalovirus exposure and HLA in healthy donors. Study in general: About 85 million unique TCRs from HLA-typed donors were held in an early release of data. Of the donors genotyped, 398 in all, 81% fell in the Caucasian-associated ancestry cluster. Study conclusions and caveats: The study flagged approximately 180 TCR beta chains as cytomegalovirus-associated.

The PCR was carried out with 60 Vbeta primers and 13 Jbeta primers. Method: immunoSEQ multiplex PCR; TCRdb's copy keeps in-frame clones and lacks some. This sample has 100,000 to 150,000 clones; roughly 84% occur once, and the top ten carry roughly 2.7%. About this clone: As yet, its antigen is unknown.

Germline CDR1 SGHDT, CDR2 YYEEEE. The CDR3 extends over 16 amino acids. Trimming took 6 bases from V and 5 from J; bases not matched to a gene: 13. Source material: PBMCs. The receptor comes from a middle-aged man in good health and CMV-seronegative. The J gene is TRBJ2-1, the V gene TRBV5-6, with 8 bases identical to TRBD2. CDR3 protein: CASNDLGAGEDNEQFF. The CDR3 region has the DNA TGTGCCAGCAACGACCTAGGAGCGGGGGAAGACAATGAGCAGTTCTTC.